Below, one TCR beta chain is given with its context. The assay was immunoSEQ multiplex PCR, and TCRdb's table has in-frame clones only and misses some. The profile shows around 730,000 clones, roughly 85% of them singletons. The source of the sample is a study of shared T cell receptors in the human thymus. Germline V gene data show CDR1 as MNHEY and CDR2 as SVGAGI. V was trimmed by 2 bases and J by 2 bases, leaving 10 bases between them. CDR3 length: 14 amino acids. The same data also went into a second study, on human thymus T cells. From that study: Thymic resections from corrective heart surgery supplied the tissue.

The chain has TRBV6-5 and TRBJ2-7; a weak D match, TRBD2 (5 bases). The sample consisted of thymocytes. This TCR derives from a girl in the first two years of life with a congenital heart defect. The chain's CDR3 is CASSYRDDTYEQYF. The CDR3 nucleotides are TGTGCCAGCAGTTACCGGGATGACACCTACGAGCAGTACTTC.